This TCR beta chain was retrieved from a study of PD-1 blockade in classical Hodgkin lymphoma. Germline CDR1 reads SGHVS; CDR2 reads FQNEAQ. The CDR3 contains 18 residues. V lost 5 bases to trimming and J lost 1 base; unmatched junction nucleotides: 11. Produced via immunoSEQ multiplex PCR; TCRdb's table is partial and in-frame only. The sample lists about 39,000 clones, 69% occurring once. Every patient experienced relapse after autologous stem cell transplantation, and brentuximab vedotin exposure varied. Complete response, partial response or progressive disease made up the best responses. This chain uses TRBV7-8 with TRBJ2-2, with 9 bases fitting TRBD2. The source was peripheral blood mononuclear cells (PBMCs), collected before the second cycle of nivolumab. This receptor was obtained from a human donor with classical Hodgkin lymphoma. The CDR3 DNA reads as TGTGCCAGCAGCCCCAGGGCTAGCGGGACCTTGAACACCGGGGAGCTGTTTTTT. Its protein is CASSPRASGTLNTGELFF.